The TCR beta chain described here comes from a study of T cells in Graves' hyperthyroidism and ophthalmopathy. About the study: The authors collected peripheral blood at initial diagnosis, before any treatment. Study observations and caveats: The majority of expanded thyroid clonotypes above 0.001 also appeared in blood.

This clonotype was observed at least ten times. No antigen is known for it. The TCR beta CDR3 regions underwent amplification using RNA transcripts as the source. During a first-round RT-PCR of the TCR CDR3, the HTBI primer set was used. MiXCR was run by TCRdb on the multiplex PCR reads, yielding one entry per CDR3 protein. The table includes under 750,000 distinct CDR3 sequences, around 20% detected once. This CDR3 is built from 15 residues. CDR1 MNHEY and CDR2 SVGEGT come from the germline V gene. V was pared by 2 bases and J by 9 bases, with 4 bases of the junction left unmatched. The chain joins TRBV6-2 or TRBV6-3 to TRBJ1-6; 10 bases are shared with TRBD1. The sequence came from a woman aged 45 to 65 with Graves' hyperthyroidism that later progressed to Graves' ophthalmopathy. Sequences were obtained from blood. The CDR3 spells CASSYMGQGFSPLHF. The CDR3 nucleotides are TGTGCCAGCAGTTACATGGGACAGGGGTTTTCACCCCTCCACTTT.